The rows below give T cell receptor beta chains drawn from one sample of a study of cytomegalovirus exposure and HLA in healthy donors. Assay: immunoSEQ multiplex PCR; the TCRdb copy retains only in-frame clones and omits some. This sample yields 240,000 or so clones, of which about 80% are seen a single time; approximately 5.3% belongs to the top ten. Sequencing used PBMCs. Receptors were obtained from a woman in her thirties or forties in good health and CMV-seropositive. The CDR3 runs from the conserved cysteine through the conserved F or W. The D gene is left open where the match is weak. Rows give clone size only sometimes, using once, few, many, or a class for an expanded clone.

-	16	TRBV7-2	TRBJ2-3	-	TGTGCCAGCAGCTGGGCCGGCGGGGATGGGACAGATACGCAGTATTTT	CASSWAGGDGTDTQYF
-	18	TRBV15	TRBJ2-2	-	TGTGCCACCAGCAGAGATTCACTCCTACTCACGAACACCGGGGAGCTGTTTTTT	CATSRDSLLLTNTGELFF
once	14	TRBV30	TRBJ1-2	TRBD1	TGTGCCTGGAGTCACATCGGGACAGCTTATGGCTACACCTTC	CAWSHIGTAYGYTF
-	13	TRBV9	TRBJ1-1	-	TGTGCCAGCAGCCTAGTCCGGAACACTGAAGCTTTCTTT	CASSLVRNTEAFF
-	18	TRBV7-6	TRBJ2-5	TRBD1	TGTGCCAGCAGCTTAGCCTTGGGTGACAGGGAACTTCAAGAGACCCAGTACTTC	CASSLALGDRELQETQYF
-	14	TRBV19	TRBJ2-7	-	TGTGCCAGTAGTACCTCCGCCGGGGGTTACGAGCAGTACTTC	CASSTSAGGYEQYF
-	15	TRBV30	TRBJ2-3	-	TGTGCCTGGAGTGATGGACAGCTTATGGGGGATACGCAGTATTTT	CAWSDGQLMGDTQYF
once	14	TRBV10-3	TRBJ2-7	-	TGTGCCATCAGCTTAACTAGCACCATAGGCGAGCAGTACTTC	CAISLTSTIGEQYF
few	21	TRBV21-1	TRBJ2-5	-	TGTGCCAGCAGCAAAGAAAAATGTGAATCGATAGCGGGAGGGCCACAAGAGACCCAGTACTTC	CASSKEKCESIAGGPQETQYF
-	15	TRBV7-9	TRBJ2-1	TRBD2	TGTGCCAGCAGCTTGGTGACTAGCGGGAGCAATGAGCAGTTCTTC	CASSLVTSGSNEQFF
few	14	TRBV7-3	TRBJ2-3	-	TGTGCCAGCAGCCCGGAGGGGTTTACAGATACGCAGTATTTT	CASSPEGFTDTQYF
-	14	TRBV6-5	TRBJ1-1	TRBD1	TGTGCCAGCAGTACCCCGGGACAGGCTAAAAAAGCTTTCTTT	CASSTPGQAKKAFF
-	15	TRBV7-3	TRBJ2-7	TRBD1	TGTGCCAGCAGCCCTGGGGGGACAGGGGGTCACGAGCAGTACTTC	CASSPGGTGGHEQYF
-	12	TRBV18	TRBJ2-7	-	TGTGCCAGCTCACCCGATGGGGGGAGGCAGTACTTC	CASSPDGGRQYF
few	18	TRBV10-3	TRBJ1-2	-	TGTGCCATCAGTGATTTATCTGGGACTAGGGGGGCCAACTATGGCTACACCTTC	CAISDLSGTRGANYGYTF
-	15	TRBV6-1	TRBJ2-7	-	TGTGCCAGCAGTGACCGGGATTCTGCCTCCTACGAGCAGTACTTC	CASSDRDSASYEQYF
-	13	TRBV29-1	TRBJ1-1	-	TGCAGCGTGGAGACGGGGGGGAGCACTGAAGCTTTCTTT	CSVETGGSTEAFF
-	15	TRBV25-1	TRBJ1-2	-	TGTGCCAGCAGTGAATCGGGGGATATAGGCTATGGCTACACCTTC	CASSESGDIGYGYTF
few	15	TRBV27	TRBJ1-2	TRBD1	TGTGCCAGCTGCCCGGTCGGGACAGCCAACTATGGCTACACCTTC	CASCPVGTANYGYTF
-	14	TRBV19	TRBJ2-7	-	TGTGCCAGTAGTATAGATGGACAGCTCTACGAGCAGTACTTC	CASSIDGQLYEQYF
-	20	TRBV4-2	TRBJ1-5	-	TGTGCCAGCAGCCAATTTATCCCACAGGGTCTGGAGATGGGCAATCAGCCCCAGCATTTT	CASSQFIPQGLEMGNQPQHF
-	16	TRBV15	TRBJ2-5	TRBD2	TGTGCCACCAGCACGGGCTTAGCGGGAGTCGGGGAGACCCAGTACTTC	CATSTGLAGVGETQYF
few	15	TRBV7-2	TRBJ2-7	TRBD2	TGTGCCAGCAGCTTACCGGCTAGCGGGAGCTACGAGCAGTACTTC	CASSLPASGSYEQYF
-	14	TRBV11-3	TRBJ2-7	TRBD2	TGTGCCAGCAGCACTAGCGGGATGGCCTACGAGCAGTACTTC	CASSTSGMAYEQYF
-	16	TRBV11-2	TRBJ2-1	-	TGTGCCAGCAGCCCAATCCGCGGGAAGGATTACAATGAGCAGTTCTTC	CASSPIRGKDYNEQFF
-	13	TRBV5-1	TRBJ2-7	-	TGCGCCAGCAGCTTGCAACAGGAGGGTCAGCAGTACTTC	CASSLQQEGQQYF
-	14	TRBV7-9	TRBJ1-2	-	TGTTCCAGCAGCTTAGCGGACAGAAACTATGGCTACACCTTC	CSSSLADRNYGYTF
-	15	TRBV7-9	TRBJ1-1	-	TGTGCCAGCAGCCTACTTACAGGGACGGGCACTGAAGCTTTCTTT	CASSLLTGTGTEAFF
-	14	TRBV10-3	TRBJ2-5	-	TGTGCCATCAGTGAAATCGGGGAGCCGGAGACCCAGTACTTC	CAISEIGEPETQYF
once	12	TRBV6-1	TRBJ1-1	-	TGTGCCAGCAAACAGGGACACACTGAAGCTTTCTTT	CASKQGHTEAFF
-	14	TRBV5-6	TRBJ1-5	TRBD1	TGTGCCAGCAGCTTGAGGGGACAGAGTCAGCCCCAGCATTTT	CASSLRGQSQPQHF
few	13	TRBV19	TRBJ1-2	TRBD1	TGTGCCAGTACGACAGGGGATGGCTATGGCTACACCTTC	CASTTGDGYGYTF
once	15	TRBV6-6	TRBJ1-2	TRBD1	TGTGCCAGCACCATAACTGGACAGGGGATCTATGGCTACACCTTC	CASTITGQGIYGYTF
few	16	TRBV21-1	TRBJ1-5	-	TGTGCCAGCCTTGCGTCGAGGGGGAAGTCCGGCCAGCCCCAGCATTTT	CASLASRGKSGQPQHF
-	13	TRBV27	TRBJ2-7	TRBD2	TGTGCCAGCCAGCGAGCGGGAGCCCACGAGCAGTACTTC	CASQRAGAHEQYF
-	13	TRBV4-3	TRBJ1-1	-	TGCGCCAGCAGCCAAATTCGGGGATCTGAAGCTTTCTTT	CASSQIRGSEAFF
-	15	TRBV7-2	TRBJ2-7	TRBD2	TGTGCCAGCAGGTTAAGCGGGAGGCCATCCTACGAGCAGTACTTC	CASRLSGRPSYEQYF
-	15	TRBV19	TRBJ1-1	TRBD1	TGTGCCAGTAGTATAGATGACAGGGGTAACACTGAAGCTTTCTTT	CASSIDDRGNTEAFF
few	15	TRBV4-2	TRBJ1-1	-	TGTGCCAGCAGCCATAGCAACAGGGTGAGGACTGAAGCTTTCTTT	CASSHSNRVRTEAFF
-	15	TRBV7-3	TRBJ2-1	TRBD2	TGTGCCAGCAGCTCCACCGGGACTAGCGTCAATGAGCAGTTCTTC	CASSSTGTSVNEQFF
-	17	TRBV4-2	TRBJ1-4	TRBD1	TGTGCCAGCAGCCAAATTTTCTCGGGACAGGCAGGCGAAAAACTGTTTTTT	CASSQIFSGQAGEKLFF
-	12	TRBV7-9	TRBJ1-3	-	TGTGCCAGCACCCCGGGTGGAAACACCATATATTTT	CASTPGGNTIYF
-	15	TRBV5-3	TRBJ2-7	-	TGTGCCAGAAGCTTGGGCGGGACAGTCTCCTACGAGCAGTACTTC	CARSLGGTVSYEQYF